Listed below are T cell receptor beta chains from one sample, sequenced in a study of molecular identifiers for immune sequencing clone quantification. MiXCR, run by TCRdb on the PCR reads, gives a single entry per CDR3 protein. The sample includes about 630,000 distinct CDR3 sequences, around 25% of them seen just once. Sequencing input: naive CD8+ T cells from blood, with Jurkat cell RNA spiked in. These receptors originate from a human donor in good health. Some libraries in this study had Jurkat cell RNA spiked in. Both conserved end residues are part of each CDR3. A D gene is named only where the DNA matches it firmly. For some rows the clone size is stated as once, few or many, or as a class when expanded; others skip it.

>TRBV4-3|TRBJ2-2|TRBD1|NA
TGCGCCAGCAGCCGAGGGGGCTACGGCACCGGGGAGCTGTTTTTT
CASSRGGYGTGELFF
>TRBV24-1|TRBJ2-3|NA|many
TGTGCCACCAGTTCGGTAGGGGACACCTTCACAGATACGCAGTATTTT
CATSSVGDTFTDTQYF
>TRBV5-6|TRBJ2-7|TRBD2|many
TGTGCCAGCAGCCAGGGACTAGCGGGGGGATTCTCCTACGAGCAGTACTTC
CASSQGLAGGFSYEQYF
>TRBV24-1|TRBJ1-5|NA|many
TGTGCCACCAGTGACAATTTAGGGGATCAGCCCCAGCATTTT
CATSDNLGDQPQHF
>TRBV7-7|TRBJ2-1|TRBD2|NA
TGTGCTAGCAGCTTAGCGATGCGGGAGGCCCGGGGTCCTAATGAGCAGTTCTTC
CASSLAMREARGPNEQFF
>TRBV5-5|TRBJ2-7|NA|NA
NA
CAGGLWGAGSSCARCF
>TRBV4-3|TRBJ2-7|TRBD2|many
TGCGCCAGCAGCCAAGATCGGGCTAGCGGAACCTACGAGCAGTACTTC
CASSQDRASGTYEQYF
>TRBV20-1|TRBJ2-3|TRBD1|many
TGCAGTGCTAGAATCCCTGGACAGGGCTCGGCAGATACGCAGTATTTT
CSARIPGQGSADTQYF
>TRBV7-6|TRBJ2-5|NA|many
TGTGCCAGCAGCTTAGGAGCGGTGATGGAACGCGGAGAGACCCAGTACTTC
CASSLGAVMERGETQYF
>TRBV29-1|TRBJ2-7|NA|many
TGCAGCGTTACCGGGACCGCCGTGGGGGAGCAGTACTTC
CSVTGTAVGEQYF
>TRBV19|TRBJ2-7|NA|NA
TGTGCCAGTAGTTCGTCAGGGTTCTACGAGCAGTACTTC
CASSSSGFYEQYF
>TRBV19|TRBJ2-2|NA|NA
TGTGCCAGTAGTATGATCGGGGAGCTGTTTTTT
CASSMIGELFF
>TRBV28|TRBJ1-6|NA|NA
TGTGCCAGCGGGGATTCACCCCTCCACTTT
CASGDSPLHF
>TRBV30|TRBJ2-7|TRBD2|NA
TGTGCCTGGAGTGTACGGGGGAGGGGTACCTCCTACGAGCAGTACTTC
CAWSVRGRGTSYEQYF
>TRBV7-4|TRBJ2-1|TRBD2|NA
TGTGCCAGCAGCTTATCCCCCCACCGTCGAAGCTGGGGACTAGCGGGGGGCCTTGAGCAGTTCTTC
CASSLSPHRRSWGLAGGLEQFF
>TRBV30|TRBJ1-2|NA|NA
TGTGCCTGGAGTGTATCGGACTTCTATGGCTACACCTTC
CAWSVSDFYGYTF
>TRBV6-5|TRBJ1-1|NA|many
TGTGCCAGCAGTTACACGACGACAGGGAACACTGAAGCTTTCTTT
CASSYTTTGNTEAFF
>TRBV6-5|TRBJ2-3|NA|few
TGTGCCAGCAGTTACTCGGGGGGGGGCGGGGGAGGAGATACGCAGTATTTT
CASSYSGGGGGGDTQYF
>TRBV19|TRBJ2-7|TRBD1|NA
TGTGCCACCCCAGGGACAGGGAGCGTCTACGAGCAGTACTTC
CATPGTGSVYEQYF
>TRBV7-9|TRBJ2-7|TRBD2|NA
TGTGCCAGCAGCTTAGCGCGCCTAGCGGGGTGGGAGCAGTACTTC
CASSLARLAGWEQYF
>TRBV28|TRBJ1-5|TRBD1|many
TGTGCCAGCAGTCCCCTAGAGACAGGGGTAAGGCAGCCCCAGCATTTT
CASSPLETGVRQPQHF
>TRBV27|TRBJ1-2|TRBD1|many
TGTGCCAGCAGTCCCCTAATTTCAGGGGGCAGTGGCTACACCTTC
CASSPLISGGSGYTF
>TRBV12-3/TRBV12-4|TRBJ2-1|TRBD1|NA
TGTGCCAGCAGCTTACAGGGGGCGGTGGTCAATTACAATGAGCAGTTCTTC
CASSLQGAVVNYNEQFF
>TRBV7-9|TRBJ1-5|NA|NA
TGTGCCAGCAGCTCCCCGGCAGGTCAGGCGGATCAGCCCCAGCATTTT
CASSSPAGQADQPQHF
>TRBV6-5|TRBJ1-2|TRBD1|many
TGTGCCAGCAGTTACGACGCAGGGGGCAATGGCTACACCTTC
CASSYDAGGNGYTF
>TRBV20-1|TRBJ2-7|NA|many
TGCAGTGCTGAAGACAGCAGCTCCTACGAGCAGTACTTC
CSAEDSSSYEQYF
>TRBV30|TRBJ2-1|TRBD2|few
TGTGCCTGGACTCGAGCGGGGGGGCCTTTTGATGAGCAGTTCTTC
CAWTRAGGPFDEQFF
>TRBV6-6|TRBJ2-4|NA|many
TGTGCCAGCAGCCTAGGAGGGGCGAATATAGCCAAAAACATTCAGTACTTC
CASSLGGANIAKNIQYF
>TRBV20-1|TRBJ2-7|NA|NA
TGCAGTGCTAGTGCGGGCGTTTACTCCTACGAGCAGCACTTC
CSASAGVYSYEQHF
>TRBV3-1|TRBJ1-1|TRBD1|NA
TGTGCCAGCAGCAACCGGGACAGGTCAGTTAGGACTGAAGCTTTCTTT
CASSNRDRSVRTEAFF
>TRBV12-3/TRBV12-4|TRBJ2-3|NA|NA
TGTGCCACCCTTATAGTGTTAAGCACAGATACGCAGTATTTT
CATLIVLSTDTQYF
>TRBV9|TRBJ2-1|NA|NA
TGTGCCAGCAGCGTAGGGGACGGATTGAGCTCCTACAATGAGCAGTTCTTC
CASSVGDGLSSYNEQFF
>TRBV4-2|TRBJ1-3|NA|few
TGTGCCAGCAGCCAAGATCGCTACGGTGGAATCTCTGGAAACACCATATATTTT
CASSQDRYGGISGNTIYF
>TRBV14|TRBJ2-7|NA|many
TGTGCCAGCAGCCAAGCGGGGGTTTGGTACGAGCAGTACTTC
CASSQAGVWYEQYF
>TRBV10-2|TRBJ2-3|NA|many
TGCGCCAGCATGGTTACTAGCACAGATACGCAGTATTTT
CASMVTSTDTQYF
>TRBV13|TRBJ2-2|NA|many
TGTGCCAGCAGCCCTGGGACCGGCGGGGAGCTGTTTTTT
CASSPGTGGELFF
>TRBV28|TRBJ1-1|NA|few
TGTGCCAGCACGCCAACGCACAGGATGAACACTGAAGCTTTCTTT
CASTPTHRMNTEAFF
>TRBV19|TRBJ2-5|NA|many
TGTGCCAGTAACTCGGTGGGCCAGTCCCAAGAGACCCAGTACTTC
CASNSVGQSQETQYF
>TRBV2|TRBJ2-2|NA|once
TGTGCCAGCACCCCCCGCCTTGTGGACACCGGTGAGCTGTTTTTT
CASTPRLVDTGELFF
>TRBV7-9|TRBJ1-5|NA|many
TGTGCCAGCAGCGATTTGACGGACATAGGGCCCCAGCATTTT
CASSDLTDIGPQHF
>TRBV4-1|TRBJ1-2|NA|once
TGCGCCAGCAGCCGCCGGAACTCGGCCTCCGGCTACACCTTC
CASSRRNSASGYTF
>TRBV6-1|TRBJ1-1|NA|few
TGTGCCAGCAGCGTGGGGGGACAATCGAACACTGAAGCTTTCTTT
CASSVGGQSNTEAFF